The T cell receptor beta chain under discussion was sequenced for a study of Graves' ophthalmopathy and Graves' hyperthyroidism. Findings of the study overall: Most clonotypes expanded in thyroid above 0.001 frequency were present in blood too.

Germline CDR1 is SQVTM and CDR2 is ANQGSEA. V gave up 0 bases and J gave up 5 bases, with 13 bases separating them. The CDR3 runs 14 residues. Amplified material comprised TCR beta CDR3 regions derived from RNA transcripts. Scientists carried out first-round RT-PCR using HTBI primers and then a second-round multiplex PCR. A single record per CDR3 protein comes from TCRdb applying MiXCR to the multiplex PCR reads. The profile shows around 660,000 distinct CDR3 sequences, approximately 39% of them singletons. This clonotype was observed at least ten times. Its antigen is undetermined. Someone took the PBMCs out of more than 9 ml of fresh peripheral blood.

The chain joins TRBV29-1 to TRBJ1-1, with D possibly TRBD1 on 6 matching bases. The sample consisted of peripheral blood. The origin of this receptor is an adult man with Graves' ophthalmopathy. The CDR3 sequence: CSVEEGGSWTEAFF. The CDR3 coding sequence is TGCAGCGTTGAAGAGGGGGGCAGTTGGACTGAAGCTTTCTTT. Supplemented by reference TRBV29-1 and TRBJ1-1, the full variable domain reads SAVISQKPSRDICQRGTSLTIQCQVDSQVTMMFWYRQQPGQSLTLIATANQGSEATYESGFVIDKFPISRPNLTFSTLTVSNMSPEDSSIYLCSVEEGGSWTEAFFGQGTRLTVV.